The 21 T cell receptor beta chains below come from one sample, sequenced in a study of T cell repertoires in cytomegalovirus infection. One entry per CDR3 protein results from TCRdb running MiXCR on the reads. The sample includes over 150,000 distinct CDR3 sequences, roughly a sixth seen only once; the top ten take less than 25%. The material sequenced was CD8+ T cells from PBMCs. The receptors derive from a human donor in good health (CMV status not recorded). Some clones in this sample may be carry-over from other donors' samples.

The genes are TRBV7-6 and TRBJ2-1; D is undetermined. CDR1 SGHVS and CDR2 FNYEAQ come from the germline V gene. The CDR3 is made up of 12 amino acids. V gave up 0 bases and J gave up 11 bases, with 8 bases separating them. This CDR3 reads CASSLANIQQFF. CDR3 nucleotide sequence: TGTGCCAGCAGCTTAGCGAACATCCAGCAGTTCTTC.

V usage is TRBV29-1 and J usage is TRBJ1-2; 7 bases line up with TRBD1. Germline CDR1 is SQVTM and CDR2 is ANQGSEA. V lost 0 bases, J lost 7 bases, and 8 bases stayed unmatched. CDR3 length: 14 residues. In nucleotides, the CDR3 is TGCAGCGTTGAAGACCCTGACAGGGTTTCTGGCTACACCTTC. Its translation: CSVEDPDRVSGYTF.

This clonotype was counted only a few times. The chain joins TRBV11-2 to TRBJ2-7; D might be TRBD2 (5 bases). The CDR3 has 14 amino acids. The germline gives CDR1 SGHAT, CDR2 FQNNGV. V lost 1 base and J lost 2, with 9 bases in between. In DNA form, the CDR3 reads TGTGCCAGCAGCTTAGCCCTCGGGGCCTACGAGCAGTACTTC. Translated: CASSLALGAYEQYF.

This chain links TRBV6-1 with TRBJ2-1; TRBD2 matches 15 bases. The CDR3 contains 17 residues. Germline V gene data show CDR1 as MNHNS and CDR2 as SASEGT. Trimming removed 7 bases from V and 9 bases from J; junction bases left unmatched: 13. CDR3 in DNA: TGTGCCAGCACCTATTGGACTAGCGGGGGGGCTAGGGGTGAGCAGTTCTTC. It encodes CASTYWTSGGARGEQFF.

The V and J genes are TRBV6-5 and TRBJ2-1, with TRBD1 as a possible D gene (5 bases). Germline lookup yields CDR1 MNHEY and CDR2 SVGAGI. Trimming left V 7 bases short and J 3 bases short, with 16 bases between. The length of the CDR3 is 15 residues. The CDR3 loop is CASTAFWGGYNEQFF. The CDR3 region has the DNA TGTGCCAGCACCGCCTTTTGGGGCGGCTACAATGAGCAGTTCTTC.

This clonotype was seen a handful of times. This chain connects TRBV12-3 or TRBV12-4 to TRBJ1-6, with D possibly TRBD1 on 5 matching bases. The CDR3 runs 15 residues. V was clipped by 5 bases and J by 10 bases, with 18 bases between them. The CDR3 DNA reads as TGTGCCAGCAGTCTCATGTTGGACATAAACTCACCCCTCCACTTT. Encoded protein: CASSLMLDINSPLHF.

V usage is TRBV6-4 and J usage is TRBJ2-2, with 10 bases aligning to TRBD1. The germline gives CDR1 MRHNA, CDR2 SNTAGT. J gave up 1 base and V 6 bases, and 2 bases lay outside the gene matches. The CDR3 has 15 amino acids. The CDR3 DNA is TGTGCCAGCAGGAGGGACAGGGGGAACACCGGGGAGCTGTTTTTT. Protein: CASRRDRGNTGELFF.

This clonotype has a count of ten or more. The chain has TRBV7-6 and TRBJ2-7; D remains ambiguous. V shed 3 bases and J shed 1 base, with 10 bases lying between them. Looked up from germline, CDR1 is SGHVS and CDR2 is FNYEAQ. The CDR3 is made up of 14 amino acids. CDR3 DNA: TGTGCCAGCAGCTTGAGGACGGAGTCCTACGAGCAGTACTTC. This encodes CASSLRTESYEQYF.

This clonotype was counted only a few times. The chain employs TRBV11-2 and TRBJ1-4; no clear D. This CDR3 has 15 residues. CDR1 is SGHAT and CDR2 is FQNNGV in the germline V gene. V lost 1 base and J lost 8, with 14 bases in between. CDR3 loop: CASSLGGFLREKLFF. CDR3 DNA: TGTGCCAGCAGCTTAGGAGGATTTCTTCGGGAAAAACTGTTTTTT.

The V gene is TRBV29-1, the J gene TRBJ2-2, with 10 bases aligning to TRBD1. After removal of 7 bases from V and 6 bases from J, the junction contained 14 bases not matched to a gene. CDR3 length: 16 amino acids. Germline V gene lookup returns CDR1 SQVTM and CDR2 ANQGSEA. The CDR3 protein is CSAAPGTGDIPGELFF. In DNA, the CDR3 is TGCAGCGCGGCCCCCGGGACAGGGGATATCCCCGGGGAGCTGTTTTTT.

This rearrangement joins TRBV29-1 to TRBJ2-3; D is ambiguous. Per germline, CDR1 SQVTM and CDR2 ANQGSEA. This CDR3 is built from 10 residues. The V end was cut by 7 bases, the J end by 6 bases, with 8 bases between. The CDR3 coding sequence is TGCAGCGGTGGACGGGATACGCAGTATTTT. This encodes CSGGRDTQYF.

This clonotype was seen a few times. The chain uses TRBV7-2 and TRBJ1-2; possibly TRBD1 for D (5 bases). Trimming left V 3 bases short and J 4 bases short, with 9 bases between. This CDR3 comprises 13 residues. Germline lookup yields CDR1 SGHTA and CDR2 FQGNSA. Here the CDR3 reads CASSFGGSYGYTF. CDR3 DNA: TGTGCCAGCAGCTTCGGGGGGAGCTATGGCTACACCTTC.

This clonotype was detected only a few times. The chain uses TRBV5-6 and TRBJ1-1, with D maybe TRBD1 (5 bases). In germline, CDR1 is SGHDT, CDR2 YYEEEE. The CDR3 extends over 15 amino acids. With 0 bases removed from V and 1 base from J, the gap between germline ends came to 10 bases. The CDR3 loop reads CASSLEGLSNTEAFF. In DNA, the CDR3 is TGTGCCAGCAGCTTGGAGGGGTTATCGAACACTGAAGCTTTCTTT.

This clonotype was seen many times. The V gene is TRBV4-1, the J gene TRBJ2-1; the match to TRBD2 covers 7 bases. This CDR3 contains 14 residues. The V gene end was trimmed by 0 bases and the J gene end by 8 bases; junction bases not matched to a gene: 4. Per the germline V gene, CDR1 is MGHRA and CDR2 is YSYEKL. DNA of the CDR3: TGCGCCAGCAGCCAAGAGGGGAGGGGCGATGAGCAGTTCTTC. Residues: CASSQEGRGDEQFF.

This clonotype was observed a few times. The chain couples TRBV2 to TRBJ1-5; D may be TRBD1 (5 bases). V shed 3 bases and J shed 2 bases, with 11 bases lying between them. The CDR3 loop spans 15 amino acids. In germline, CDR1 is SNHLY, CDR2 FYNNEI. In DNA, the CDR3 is TGTGCCAGCAGTGATTGGCAGGGAGGCAATCAGCCCCAGCATTTT. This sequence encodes CASSDWQGGNQPQHF.

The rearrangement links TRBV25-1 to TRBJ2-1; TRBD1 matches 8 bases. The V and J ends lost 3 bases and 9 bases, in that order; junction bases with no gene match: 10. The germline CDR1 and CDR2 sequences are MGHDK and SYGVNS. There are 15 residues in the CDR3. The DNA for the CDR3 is TGTGCCAGCAGTGAGTGGGGTCAGGGGGCAGGTGAGCAGTTCTTC. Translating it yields CASSEWGQGAGEQFF. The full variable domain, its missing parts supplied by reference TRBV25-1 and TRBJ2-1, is EADIYQTPRYLVIGTGKKITLECSQTMGHDKMYWYQQDPGMELHLIHYSYGVNSTEKGDLSSESTVSRIRTEHFPLTLESARPSHTSQYLCASSEWGQGAGEQFFGPGTRLTVL.

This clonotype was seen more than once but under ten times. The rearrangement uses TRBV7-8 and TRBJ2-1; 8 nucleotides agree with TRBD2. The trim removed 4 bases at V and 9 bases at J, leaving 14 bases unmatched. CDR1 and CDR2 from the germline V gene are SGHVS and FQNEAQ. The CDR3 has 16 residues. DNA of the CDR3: TGTGCCAGCAGCTGGTCGAGGACTAGCCATAGTGGTGAGCAGTTCTTC. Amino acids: CASSWSRTSHSGEQFF.

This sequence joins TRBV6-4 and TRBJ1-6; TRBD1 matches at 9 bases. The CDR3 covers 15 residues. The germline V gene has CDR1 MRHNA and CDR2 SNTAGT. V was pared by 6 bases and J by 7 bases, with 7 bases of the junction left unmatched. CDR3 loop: CASRRTGDGNSPLHF. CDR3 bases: TGTGCCAGCAGGCGGACAGGGGATGGGAATTCACCCCTCCACTTT.

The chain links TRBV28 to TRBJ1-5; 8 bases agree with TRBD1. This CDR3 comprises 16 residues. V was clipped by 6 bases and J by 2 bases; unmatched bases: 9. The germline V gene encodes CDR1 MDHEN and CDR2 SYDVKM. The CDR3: CASSSGTGAGNQPQHF. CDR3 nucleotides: TGTGCCAGCAGCTCCGGGACAGGTGCTGGCAATCAGCCCCAGCATTTT.

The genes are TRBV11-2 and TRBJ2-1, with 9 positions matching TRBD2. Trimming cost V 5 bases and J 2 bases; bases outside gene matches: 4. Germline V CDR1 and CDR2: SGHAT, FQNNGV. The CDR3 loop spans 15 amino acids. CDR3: CASSISGSTYNEQFF. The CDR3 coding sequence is TGTGCCAGCAGCATTAGCGGGAGTACCTACAATGAGCAGTTCTTC.

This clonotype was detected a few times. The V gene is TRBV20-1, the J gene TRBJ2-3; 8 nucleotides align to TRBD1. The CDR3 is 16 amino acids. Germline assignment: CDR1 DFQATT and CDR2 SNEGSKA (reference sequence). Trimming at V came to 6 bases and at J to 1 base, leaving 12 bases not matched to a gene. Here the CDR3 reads CSANLGTGGGTDTQYF. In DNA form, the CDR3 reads TGCAGTGCCAACCTGGGAACAGGGGGTGGCACAGATACGCAGTATTTT.